This entry features one T cell receptor (beta chain) sequence. The antigen is undetermined. It was with 60 Vbeta and 13 Jbeta primers that the PCR ran. Using immunoSEQ multiplex PCR, the repertoire was profiled, and TCRdb retains in-frame clones only, with some absent. This sample contains about 170,000 clones. The data are from a study of cytomegalovirus exposure and HLA in healthy donors. The study's findings and limits: The dataset shows that most TCR sequences were rare, while some public TCRs occurred in many donors. Published work reported that the classifier diagnosed cytomegalovirus status with high specificity and sensitivity. A link between a missense DCLRE1C variant and TCR beta V- and J-gene trimming emerged from a later analysis.

Germline CDR1 SEHNR, CDR2 FQNEAQ (reference sequence). V gave up 8 bases and J gave up 3 bases, with 16 bases separating them. The CDR3 extends over 14 amino acids. The clonotype comes from a woman under 30 in good health and CMV-seropositive. V is TRBV7-9 and J is TRBJ2-5; D possibly corresponds to TRBD2 (5 bases). Sequencing input: PBMCs. The CDR3 loop reads CASSTTLVEETQYF. In DNA, the CDR3 is TGTGCCAGCTCTACCACACTAGTCGAAGAGACCCAGTACTTC.